The 6 T cell receptor beta chains reported below all come from one sample, sequenced in a study of breast tumors, draining lymph nodes, adjacent tissues (dated by TCRdb to the mid-2010s). Libraries were prepared through multiplex PCR. For sequencing, an Illumina HiSeq 2000 was employed. TCRdb itself trimmed the public reads at Q25 with fastp, ran MiXCR and retained productive beta chains. Records with the same CDR3 protein are collapsed into one entry carrying the most frequent genes and DNA. This sample gives about 17,000 distinct CDR3 sequences in total; 60% to 70% of them show up just once. Approximately 21% of the sample is in the top ten clones. Sequenced: tumor-adjacent breast tissue. The receptors come from a female donor with breast cancer. Some clones in this sample may be carry-over from other donors' samples.

This chain links TRBV12-3 or TRBV12-4 with TRBJ2-1; 7 bases line up with TRBD1. The CDR3 has 12 amino acids. V lost 3 bases and J lost 15; bases outside the gene matches: 8. The CDR3 protein is CASSLYGTDPFF. In DNA form, the CDR3 reads TGTGCCAGCAGTTTGTACGGGACAGATCCGTTCTTC.

This chain joins TRBV7-6 and TRBJ2-1; possible D gene TRBD1, 6 bases. V was shortened by 3 bases and J by 8 bases, with 17 bases between the two germline ends. This CDR3 region has 15 residues. Germline V CDR1 and CDR2: SGHVS, FNYEAQ. The CDR3 is CASSLDIQGLDEQFF. The CDR3 nucleotides are TGTGCCAGCAGCTTGGATATACAGGGTCTGGATGAGCAGTTCTTC. Together with reference TRBV7-6 and TRBJ2-1, the CDR3 gives the full variable domain: GAGVSQSPRYKVTKRGQDVALRCDPISGHVSLYWYRQALGQGPEFLTYFNYEAQQDKSGLPNDRFSAERPEGSISTLTIQRTEQRDSAMYRCASSLDIQGLDEQFFGPGTRLTVL.

This clonotype was seen ten or more times. One base away lies a much larger clone, so this may be a sequencing read error. The J gene is TRBJ2-1, the V gene TRBV6-5; possibly TRBD2 for D (7 bases). The V and J ends lost 5 bases and 7 bases respectively, with 18 bases between them. The length of the CDR3 is 15 residues. Germline assignment: CDR1 MNHEY and CDR2 SVGAGI. Here the CDR3 DNA reads TGTGCCAGCAGTCATGGGGGGGGCTTAGTTAATGAGCAGTTCTTC. Protein: CASSHGGGLVNEQFF.

This clonotype is deemed medium-sized. The V gene is TRBV6-5, the J gene TRBJ2-7, with 9 nucleotides matching TRBD1. Germline-derived CDR1 and CDR2 are MNHEY and SVGAGI. The CDR3 totals 14 residues. Trimming cost V 5 bases and J 5 bases; bases outside gene matches: 7. The chain's CDR3 is CASSRDRGGHEQYF. As DNA, the CDR3 is TGTGCCAGCAGTCGCGACAGGGGGGGTCACGAGCAGTACTTC.

This clonotype was seen repeatedly, ten times or more. This chain connects TRBV2 to TRBJ2-5, with 9 bases lining up with TRBD2. Germline V gene data show CDR1 as SNHLY and CDR2 as FYNNEI. Trimming took 4 bases from V and 0 from J; bases not matched to a gene: 9. This CDR3 contains 17 residues. In nucleotides, the CDR3 is TGTGCCAGCAGTGTAACCATAGCGGGGGACAACCAAGAGACCCAGTACTTC. Its protein is CASSVTIAGDNQETQYF.

The chain joins TRBV20-1 to TRBJ2-3; TRBD2 agrees at 9 bases. CDR3 length: 16 amino acids. Looked up from germline, CDR1 is DFQATT and CDR2 is SNEGSKA (reference sequence). The trim removed 3 bases at V and 2 bases at J, leaving 9 bases unmatched. CDR3 bases: TGCAGTGCTAGGGATTTGACTAGCGGCTCCACAGATACGCAGTATTTT. Translating it yields CSARDLTSGSTDTQYF.